These 16 T cell receptor beta chains were sequenced from one sample in a study of blood T cells in healthy people across ages. Sample-barcoded 5' priming and a J-beta primer mix drove a second PCR of about 6 to 12 cycles. TCRdb processed the 5' RACE reads anew with MiXCR; each CDR3 protein has one entry. The table records around 620,000 distinct CDR3 sequences, roughly a quarter of them present only once. Sequenced input: blood. The receptor set was obtained from a woman aged 70-85 years in good health.

This clonotype occurred a few times. This chain connects TRBV2 to TRBJ2-7, with 7 bases identical to TRBD1. CDR3 length: 15 residues. Germline CDR1 SNHLY, CDR2 FYNNEI. Germline trimming cut 8 bases from V and 0 bases from J; bases unmatched to any gene: 10. CDR3 coding DNA: TGTGCCAGCCTCCACAGGGGAACGGCCTCCTACGAGCAGTACTTC. Its protein is CASLHRGTASYEQYF.

This clonotype was detected only a few times. This rearrangement joins TRBV7-2 to TRBJ1-1, with D uncertain. The CDR3 extends over 15 amino acids. The germline CDR1 and CDR2 sequences are SGHTA and FQGNSA. The V end lost 2 bases, the J end lost 1 base, and 11 bases lay between the germline ends. The CDR3 protein is CASSLISSQNTEAFF. CDR3 in DNA: TGTGCCAGCAGCTTAATTAGCAGCCAGAACACTGAAGCTTTCTTT.

For this clonotype: At one end, the junction sequence differs from germline, possibly due to a read error. As DNA, the CDR3 is TGTGCCAGCAGTCCCCAGGCTGCTTTAACGTTGGATTTT. It yields the protein CASSPQAALTLDF. The chain has TRBV12-3 or TRBV12-4 and TRBJ2-3; D remains unclear. The CDR3 contains 13 residues.

This clonotype was recorded a few times. The rearrangement links TRBV7-2 to TRBJ2-3; D may correspond to TRBD1 or TRBD2 (6 bases each). Germline V gives CDR1 SGHTA, CDR2 FQGNSA. The CDR3 has 16 residues. V was clipped by 1 base and J by 5 bases, with 16 bases between them. CDR3 coding DNA: TGTGCCAGCAGCTTAGTACGGGGGCAGAGTGGAGATACGCAGTATTTT. Protein: CASSLVRGQSGDTQYF.

The genes are TRBV29-1 and TRBJ1-1, with 7 bases fitting TRBD1. This CDR3 comprises 17 residues. Germline assignment: CDR1 SQVTM and CDR2 ANQGSEA. J lost 11 bases, V lost 4 bases, and 25 bases had no gene match. CDR3 sequence: CSVVWTTRTGAPIRAFF. The CDR3 nucleotides are TGCAGCGTTGTCTGGACAACTCGCACAGGGGCCCCGATTCGGGCTTTCTTT.

CDR3 DNA sequence: TGTGCCAGCAGCTTGAGTGGGCCCCCGGCCCAGTACTTC. Its translation: CASSLSGPPAQYF. The V and J genes are TRBV7-9 and TRBJ2-5; D ambiguous. The germline V gene encodes CDR1 SEHNR and CDR2 FQNEAQ (reference sequence). V was pared by 3 bases and J by 9 bases, with 14 bases between. CDR3 length equals 13 residues.

As concerns this clonotype: Since no conserved phenylalanine or tryptophan closes the CDR3, a read error is the likely cause. The chain recombines TRBV20-1 with TRBJ2-1; TRBD2 agrees at 7 bases. The CDR3 is 13 residues long. Germline assignment: CDR1 DFQATT and CDR2 SNEGSKA (reference sequence). V dropped 8 bases and J dropped 4; count of bases not matched to a gene: 8. The CDR3 region has the DNA TGCAGTATAGCGGGTTCCCAATACAATGAGCAGTTCTCC. Translation: CSIAGSQYNEQFS.

This clonotype was picked up a small number of times. The chain recombines TRBV5-5 with TRBJ2-5; D is uncertain. Between the trimmed V and J ends, which lost 0 bases and 3 bases, there was a span of 12 bases. CDR1 and CDR2 (germline): SGHKS, YYEKEE (reference sequence). The CDR3 has 15 amino acids. CDR3 DNA sequence: TGTGCCAGCAGCTTGGGTCTGGTAGTCGAAGAGACCCAGTACTTC. Its protein product is CASSLGLVVEETQYF.

This clonotype was seen more than once but under ten times. The CDR3 protein is CASSLAQDGRNTEAFF. CDR3 nucleotide sequence: TGCGCCAGCAGCCTAGCACAGGACGGGAGGAACACTGAAGCTTTCTTT. The chain combines TRBV4-3 with TRBJ1-1, with TRBD1 as a possible D gene (5 bases). Germline-derived CDR1 and CDR2 are LGHNA and YSLEER. Trimming cost V 4 bases and J 1 base, with 16 bases left between them. The CDR3 is 16 residues long.

This chain uses TRBV27 with TRBJ2-1; TRBD1 might be the D (5 bases). Germline V gene sequence: CDR1 MNHEY, CDR2 SMNVEV (reference sequence). The germline V and J ends were trimmed by 5 bases and 0 bases, with 14 bases remaining between them. This CDR3 is built from 16 residues. CDR3 bases: TGTGCCAGCAGTCCTACAAGGGGCCGCTCCTACAATGAGCAGTTCTTC. Translation: CASSPTRGRSYNEQFF.

This chain links TRBV27 with TRBJ1-2; 7 nucleotides agree with TRBD1. From germline, CDR1 is MNHEY and CDR2 SMNVEV (reference sequence). This CDR3 is 13 amino acids long. J lost 6 bases, V lost 8 bases, and 9 bases had no gene match. Here the CDR3 reads CASAGQRAHGYTF. CDR3 bases: TGTGCCAGCGCGGGACAGAGGGCTCATGGCTACACCTTC.

The V and J genes are TRBV10-3 and TRBJ2-7, with D possibly being TRBD1 (7 bases). CDR3 length: 16 residues. Germline V CDR1 and CDR2: ENHRY, SYGVKD. V lost 0 bases and J lost 7, with 19 bases in between. DNA for the CDR3: TGTGCCATCAGTGAGTCCAGACAGGGAGGCTCGGGGGAGCAGTACTTC. Translated, it gives CAISESRQGGSGEQYF.

This CDR3 is CASSLQKILNTEAFF. The CDR3 DNA follows: TGTGCCAGCAGCTTGCAGAAGATATTGAACACTGAAGCTTTCTTT. This sequence joins TRBV7-3 and TRBJ1-1; D ambiguous. Trimming took off 3 bases at V and 0 bases at J, with 11 bases between the two ends. The germline CDR1 and CDR2 sequences are SGHTA and FQGTGA. The CDR3 runs to 15 residues.

Here the CDR3 reads CASSPGFGVGDIQYF. The CDR3 region has the DNA TGTGCCAGCTCACCGGGGTTTGGGGTCGGAGACATTCAGTACTTC. The chain recombines TRBV18 with TRBJ2-4; no clear D. V lost 3 bases, J lost 8 bases, and 17 bases lay in between. Looked up from germline, CDR1 is KGHSH and CDR2 is LQKENI. The CDR3 consists of 15 residues.

There are a few counts of this clonotype. As DNA, the CDR3 is TGTGCCAGCAGCTTAAATCTCGGGGGGGCCCGAGAGCAGTTCTTC. Translated, it gives CASSLNLGGAREQFF. J is TRBJ2-5 and V is TRBV7-3; 8 bases agree with TRBD2. The J call is in doubt because the DNA end fits TRBJ2-1 better. Germline values: CDR1 SGHTA, CDR2 FQGTGA. The CDR3 consists of 15 residues.

The gene calls are TRBV20-1 and TRBJ1-5, with D possibly matching TRBD1 (5 bases). V shed 5 bases and J shed 10 bases, with 15 bases lying between them. This CDR3 spans 12 amino acids. Germline V gene data show CDR1 as DFQATT and CDR2 as SNEGSKA (reference sequence). CDR3 coding DNA: TGCAGTGCTGCCGGGACTGAGGGCCCCCAGCATTTT. Encoded protein: CSAAGTEGPQHF.